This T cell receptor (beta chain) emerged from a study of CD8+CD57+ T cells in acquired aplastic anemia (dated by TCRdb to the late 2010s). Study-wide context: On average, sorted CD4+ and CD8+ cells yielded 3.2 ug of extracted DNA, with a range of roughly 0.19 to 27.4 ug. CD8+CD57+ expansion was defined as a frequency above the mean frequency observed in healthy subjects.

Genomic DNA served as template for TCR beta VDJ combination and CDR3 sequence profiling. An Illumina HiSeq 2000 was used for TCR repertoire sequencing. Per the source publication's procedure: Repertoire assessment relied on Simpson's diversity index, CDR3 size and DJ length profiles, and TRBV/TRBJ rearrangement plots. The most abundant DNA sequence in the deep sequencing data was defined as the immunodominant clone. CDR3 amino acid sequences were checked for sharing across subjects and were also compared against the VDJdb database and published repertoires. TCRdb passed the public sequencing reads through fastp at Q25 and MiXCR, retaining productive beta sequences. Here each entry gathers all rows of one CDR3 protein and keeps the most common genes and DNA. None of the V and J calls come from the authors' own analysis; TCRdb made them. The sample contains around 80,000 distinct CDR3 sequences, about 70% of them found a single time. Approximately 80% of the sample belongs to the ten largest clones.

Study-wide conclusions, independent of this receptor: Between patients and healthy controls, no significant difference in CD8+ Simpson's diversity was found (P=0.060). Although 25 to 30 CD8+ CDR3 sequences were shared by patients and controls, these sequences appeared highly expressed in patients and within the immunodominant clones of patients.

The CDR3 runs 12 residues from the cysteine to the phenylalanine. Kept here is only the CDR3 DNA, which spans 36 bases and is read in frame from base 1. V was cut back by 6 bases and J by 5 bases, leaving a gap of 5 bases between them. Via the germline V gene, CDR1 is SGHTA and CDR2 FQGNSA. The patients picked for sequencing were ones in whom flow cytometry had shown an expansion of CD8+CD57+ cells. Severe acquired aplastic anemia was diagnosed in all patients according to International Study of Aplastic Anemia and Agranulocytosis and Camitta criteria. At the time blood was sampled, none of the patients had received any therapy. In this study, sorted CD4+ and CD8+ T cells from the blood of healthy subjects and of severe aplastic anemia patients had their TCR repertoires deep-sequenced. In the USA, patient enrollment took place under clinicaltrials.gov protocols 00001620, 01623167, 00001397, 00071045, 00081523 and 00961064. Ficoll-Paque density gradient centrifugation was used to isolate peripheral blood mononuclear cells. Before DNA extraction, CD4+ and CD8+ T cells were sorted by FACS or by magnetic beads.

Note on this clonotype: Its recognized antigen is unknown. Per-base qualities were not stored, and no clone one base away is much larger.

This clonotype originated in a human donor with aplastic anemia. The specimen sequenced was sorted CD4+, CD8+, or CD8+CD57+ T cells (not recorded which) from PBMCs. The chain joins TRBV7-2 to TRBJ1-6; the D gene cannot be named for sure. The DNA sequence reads TGTGCCAGCAGAGAGAATAATTCACCCCTCCACTTT. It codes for CASRENNSPLHF.